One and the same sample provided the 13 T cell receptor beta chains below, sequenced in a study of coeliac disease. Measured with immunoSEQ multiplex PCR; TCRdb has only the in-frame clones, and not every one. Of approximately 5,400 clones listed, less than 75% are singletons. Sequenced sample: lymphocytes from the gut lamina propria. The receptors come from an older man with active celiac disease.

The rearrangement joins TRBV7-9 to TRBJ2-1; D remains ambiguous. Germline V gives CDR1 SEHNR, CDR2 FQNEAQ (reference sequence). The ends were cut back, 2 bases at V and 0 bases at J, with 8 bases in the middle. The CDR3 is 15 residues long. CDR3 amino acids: CASSLNRNSYNEQFF. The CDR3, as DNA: TGTGCCAGCAGCTTAAACAGAAACTCCTACAATGAGCAGTTCTTC.

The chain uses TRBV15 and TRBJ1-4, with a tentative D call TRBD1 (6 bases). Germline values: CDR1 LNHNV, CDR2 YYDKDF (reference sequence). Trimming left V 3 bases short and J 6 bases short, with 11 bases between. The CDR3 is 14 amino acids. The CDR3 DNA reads TGTGCCACCAGCAGGGCTGGGACATATGAAAAACTGTTTTTT. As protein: CATSRAGTYEKLFF.

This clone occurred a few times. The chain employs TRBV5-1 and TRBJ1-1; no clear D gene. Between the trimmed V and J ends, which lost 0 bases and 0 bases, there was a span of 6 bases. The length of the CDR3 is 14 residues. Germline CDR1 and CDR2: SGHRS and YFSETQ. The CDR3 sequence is CASSLDGLNTEAFF. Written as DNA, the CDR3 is TGCGCCAGCAGCTTGGATGGGCTGAACACTGAAGCTTTCTTT. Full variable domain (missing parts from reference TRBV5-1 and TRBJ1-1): KAGVTQTPRYLIKTRGQQVTLSCSPISGHRSVSWYQQTPGQGLQFLFEYFSETQRNKGNFPGRFSGRQFSNSRSEMNVSTLELGDSALYLCASSLDGLNTEAFFGQGTRLTVV.

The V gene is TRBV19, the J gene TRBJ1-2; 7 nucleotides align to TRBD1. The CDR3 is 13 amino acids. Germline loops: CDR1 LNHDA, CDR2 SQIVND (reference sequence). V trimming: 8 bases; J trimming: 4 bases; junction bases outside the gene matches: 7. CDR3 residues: CASSQGEGYGYTF. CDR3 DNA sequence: TGTGCCAGTTCCCAGGGGGAAGGCTATGGCTACACCTTC.

CDR3 DNA sequence: TGTGCCAGCAGCCCTACTACTAGCGGGGGGGCCGAAGATACGCAGTATTTT. This sequence encodes CASSPTTSGGAEDTQYF. This chain uses TRBV9 with TRBJ2-3; 13 nucleotides match TRBD2. From germline, CDR1 is SGDLS and CDR2 YYNGEE. CDR3 length: 17 amino acids. J lost 5 bases, V lost 4 bases, and 10 bases had no gene match.

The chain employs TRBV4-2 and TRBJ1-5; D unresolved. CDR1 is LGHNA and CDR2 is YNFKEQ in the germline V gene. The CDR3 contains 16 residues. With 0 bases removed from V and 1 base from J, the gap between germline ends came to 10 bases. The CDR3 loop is CASSQEVGRSNQPQHF. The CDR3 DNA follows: TGTGCCAGCAGCCAAGAGGTCGGCAGGAGCAATCAGCCCCAGCATTTT.

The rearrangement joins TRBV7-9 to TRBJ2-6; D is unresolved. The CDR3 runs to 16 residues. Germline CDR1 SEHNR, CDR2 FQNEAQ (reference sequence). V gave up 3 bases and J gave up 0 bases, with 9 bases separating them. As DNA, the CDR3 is TGTGCCAGCAGCTTGAGTTTCGGCTCTGGGGCCAACGTCCTGACTTTC. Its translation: CASSLSFGSGANVLTF.

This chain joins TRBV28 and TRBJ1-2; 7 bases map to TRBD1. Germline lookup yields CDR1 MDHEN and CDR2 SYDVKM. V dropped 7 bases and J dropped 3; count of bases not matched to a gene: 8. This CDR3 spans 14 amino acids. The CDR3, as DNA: TGTGCCAGCACCGTGGACAGGTCCTACTATGGCTACACCTTC. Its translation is CASTVDRSYYGYTF.

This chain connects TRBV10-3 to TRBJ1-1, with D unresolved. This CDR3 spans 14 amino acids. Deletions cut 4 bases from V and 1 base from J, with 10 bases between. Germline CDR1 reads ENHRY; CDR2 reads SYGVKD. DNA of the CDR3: TGTGCCATCAGTGCTTCAACCGGGAACACTGAAGCTTTCTTT. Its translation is CAISASTGNTEAFF.

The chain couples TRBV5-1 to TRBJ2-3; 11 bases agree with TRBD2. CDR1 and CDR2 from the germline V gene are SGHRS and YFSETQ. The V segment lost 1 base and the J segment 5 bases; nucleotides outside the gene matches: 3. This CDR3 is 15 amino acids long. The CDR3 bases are TGCGCCAGCAGCTTGCTAGCGGGGGGCCAAGATACGCAGTATTTT. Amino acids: CASSLLAGGQDTQYF.

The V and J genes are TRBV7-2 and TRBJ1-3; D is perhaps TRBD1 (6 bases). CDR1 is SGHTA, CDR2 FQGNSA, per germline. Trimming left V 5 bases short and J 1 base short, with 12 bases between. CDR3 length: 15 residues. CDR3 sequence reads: CASSDQGSSGNTIYF. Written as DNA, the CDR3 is TGTGCCAGCAGCGATCAGGGGTCGTCTGGAAACACCATATATTTT.

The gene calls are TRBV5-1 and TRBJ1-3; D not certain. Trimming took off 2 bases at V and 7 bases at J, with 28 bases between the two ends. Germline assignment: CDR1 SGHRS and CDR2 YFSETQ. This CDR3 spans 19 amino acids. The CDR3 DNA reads TGCGCCAGCAGCTTCGGTCGGGTGGCGGGATCCCTCTCGGCGAACACCATATATTTT. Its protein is CASSFGRVAGSLSANTIYF.

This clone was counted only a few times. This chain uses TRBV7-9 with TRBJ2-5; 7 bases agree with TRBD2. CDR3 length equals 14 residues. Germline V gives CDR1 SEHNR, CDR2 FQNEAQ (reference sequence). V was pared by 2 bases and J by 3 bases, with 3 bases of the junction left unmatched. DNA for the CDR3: TGTGCCAGCAGCTTAATGGCGGGGGAAGAGACCCAGTACTTC. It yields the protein CASSLMAGEETQYF. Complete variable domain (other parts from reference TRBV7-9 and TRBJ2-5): DTGVSQNPRHKITKRGQNVTFRCDPISEHNRLYWYRQTLGQGPEFLTYFQNEAQLEKSRLLSDRFSAERPKGSFSTLEIQRTEQGDSAMYLCASSLMAGEETQYFGPGTRLLVL.